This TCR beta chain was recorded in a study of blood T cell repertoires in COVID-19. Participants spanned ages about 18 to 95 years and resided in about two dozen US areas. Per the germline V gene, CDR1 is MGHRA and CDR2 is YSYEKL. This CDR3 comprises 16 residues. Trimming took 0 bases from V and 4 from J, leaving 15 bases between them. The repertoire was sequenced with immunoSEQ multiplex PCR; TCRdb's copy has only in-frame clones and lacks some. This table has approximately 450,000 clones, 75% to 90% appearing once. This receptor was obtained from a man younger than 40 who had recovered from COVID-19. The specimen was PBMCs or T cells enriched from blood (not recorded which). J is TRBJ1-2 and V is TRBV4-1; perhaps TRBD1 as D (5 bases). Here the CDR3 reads CASSQDNHQGRYGYTF. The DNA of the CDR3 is TGCGCCAGCAGCCAAGACAATCATCAGGGCCGCTATGGCTACACCTTC.